This T cell receptor beta chain was identified in a study of blood T cell repertoires in COVID-19. Background on the study: The samples span acute and convalescent COVID-19 from the United States, Italy and Spain. PBMCs, B-cell-depleted T cells, or T cells provided the cDNA or gDNA that made up the material.

As processed by the authors: Scientists estimated how many nucleated cells there were by amplifying reference gene primers. Sequencing was performed with immunoSEQ multiplex PCR; in TCRdb, only in-frame clones are kept and a portion is missing. Clone size and V and J calls were adopted from that table, with D and trimming inferred from the DNA. This sample yields approximately 440,000 clones, of which 90% are seen a single time; about 0.6% belongs to the top ten. Everyone who took part was roughly 18 to 89 years old, and they came from 20 to 25 US areas. The CDR3 sequence is 13 residues long. Deletions cut 2 bases from V and 8 bases from J, with 12 bases between. The germline V gene has CDR1 MNHEY and CDR2 SVGAGI.

What was sequenced was PBMCs or T cells enriched from blood (not recorded which). The clonotype comes from a man aged 18-30 years who had recovered from COVID-19. The gene calls are TRBV6-5 and TRBJ1-2, with a possible D match to TRBD1 (6 bases). The CDR3 reads CASSYPAGAGYTF. In DNA form, the CDR3 reads TGTGCCAGCAGTTACCCGGCGGGGGCCGGCTACACCTTC.